A single sample is the source of the 18 T cell receptor beta chains below, sequenced in a study of radiotherapy plus CTLA-4 blockade in lung cancer. The data were produced by immunoSEQ multiplex PCR, yet TCRdb's version contains in-frame clones alone and is incomplete. The profile shows about 110,000 clones, approximately 80% of them singletons. The specimen was peripheral blood, collected from a patient treated with radiotherapy plus ipilimumab. The receptors were gathered from a human donor with non-small cell lung cancer that progressed on radiotherapy plus ipilimumab. Some clones in this sample may be carry-over from other donors' samples.

The chain is built from TRBV6-1 and TRBJ1-1; D unclear. In germline, CDR1 is MNHNS, CDR2 SASEGT. V dropped 8 bases and J dropped 0 bases, with 10 bases sitting between them. The CDR3 is 13 amino acids. The CDR3 here is CASGRTLNTEAFF. The CDR3 nucleotides are TGTGCCAGCGGGAGAACACTGAACACTGAAGCTTTCTTT.

This clone was recorded once. Here the CDR3 reads CASSRTGSEQYF. CDR3 in DNA: TGTGCCAGCAGCCGGACAGGGAGCGAGCAGTACTTC. V usage is TRBV7-2 and J usage is TRBJ2-5, with TRBD1 matching 8 bases. The DNA matches TRBJ2-7 better at its end, which makes the J call doubtful. The germline V gene encodes CDR1 SGHTA and CDR2 FQGNSA. The CDR3 runs 12 residues.

The chain combines TRBV7-2 with TRBJ2-7, with D hard to call. Trimming shortened V by 0 bases and J by 2 bases, and 5 bases separated the two germline ends. This CDR3 is 13 amino acids long. CDR1 is SGHTA and CDR2 is FQGNSA in the germline V gene. In nucleotides, the CDR3 is TGTGCCAGCAGCTTAGCGAAGGCCTACGAGCAGTACTTC. Its protein product is CASSLAKAYEQYF.

The V call is TRBV5-4, the J call TRBJ2-3, with 8 bases identical to TRBD2. Germline CDR1 and CDR2: SGHNT and YYREEE (reference sequence). Trimming at V came to 2 bases and at J to 7 bases, leaving 12 bases not matched to a gene. There are 16 residues in the CDR3. CDR3 nucleotide sequence: TGTGCCAGCAGCTTTTTCCGAGCGGGGGCCGCAAATACGCAGTATTTT. Its translation: CASSFFRAGAANTQYF.

The chain employs TRBV2 and TRBJ2-6; D perhaps matches TRBD2 (5 bases). V was cut by 7 bases and J by 0 bases, with 7 bases left in between. Looked up from germline, CDR1 is SNHLY and CDR2 is FYNNEI. The CDR3 runs 14 residues. CDR3 sequence: CASIGSSGANVLTF. The DNA of the CDR3 is TGTGCCAGCATAGGGAGCTCTGGGGCCAACGTCCTGACTTTC.

This clone is a singleton in its sample. The rearrangement links TRBV5-1 to TRBJ1-4, with TRBD1 matching over 7 bases. The CDR3 has 16 residues. Germline V gene lookup returns CDR1 SGHRS and CDR2 YFSETQ. The ends lost 4 bases at V and 10 bases at J; junction bases unmatched: 16. CDR3 nucleotide sequence: TGCGCCAGCAGCCTCCTCGAGCAGGGGGGCTCAAGAAAACTGTTTTTT. This sequence encodes CASSLLEQGGSRKLFF.

This clone was seen a few times. The J gene is TRBJ1-1, the V gene TRBV7-2; D ambiguous. Germline CDR1 and CDR2: SGHTA and FQGNSA. CDR3 length: 17 residues. The V end lost 6 bases, the J end lost 5 bases, and 25 bases lay between the germline ends. CDR3: CASSKRVWLASGTEAFF. CDR3 coding DNA: TGTGCCAGCAGTAAGAGGGTGTGGTTGGCCTCGGGGACTGAAGCTTTCTTT.

The chain employs TRBV11-3 and TRBJ2-3; 7 bases map to TRBD1. Trimming took 0 bases from V and 5 from J; bases not matched to a gene: 2. Germline CDR1 SGHNT, CDR2 YENEEA. This CDR3 has 14 residues. The CDR3 nucleotides are TGTGCCAGCAGCTTAGATGCAGGGGGAGATACGCAGTATTTT. This gives the protein CASSLDAGGDTQYF.

J is TRBJ1-4 and V is TRBV4-2; D remains ambiguous. The CDR3 is 19 amino acids. Trimming pared 0 bases from V and 6 bases from J, leaving 23 bases between. CDR1 and CDR2 from the germline V gene are LGHNA and YNFKEQ. In DNA form, the CDR3 reads TGTGCCAGCAGCCAAGAGATCATAAGTTGGAGAGCCGGGGATGAAAAACTGTTTTTT. Protein product: CASSQEIISWRAGDEKLFF.

J is TRBJ2-2 and V is TRBV7-2; a possible D gene is TRBD2 (6 bases). The V gene lost 6 bases and the J gene lost 9 bases, with 11 bases spanning the gap. CDR1 and CDR2 from the germline V gene are SGHTA and FQGNSA. The CDR3 sequence is 12 residues long. Here the CDR3 reads CASRRGSRELFF. The DNA of the CDR3 is TGTGCCAGCAGACGGGGGTCACGGGAGCTGTTTTTT. Together with reference TRBV7-2 and TRBJ2-2, the CDR3 gives the full variable domain: GAGVSQSPSNKVTEKGKDVELRCDPISGHTALYWYRQSLGQGLEFLIYFQGNSAPDKSGLPSDRFSAERTGGSVSTLTIQRTQQEDSAVYLCASRRGSRELFFGEGSRLTVL.

This clone was observed once. V gene TRBV4-1 combines with J gene TRBJ2-3, with 11 bases identical to TRBD2. With V trimmed by 5 bases and J by 0 bases, 4 bases remained unmatched. This CDR3 region has 16 residues. The V gene's germline CDR1 is MGHRA and CDR2 YSYEKL. CDR3 amino acids: CASSKGLAASTDTQYF. CDR3 in DNA: TGCGCCAGCAGCAAGGGACTAGCGGCTAGCACAGATACGCAGTATTTT.

This clone was picked up one time. The rearrangement links TRBV14 to TRBJ2-7; 8 bases align to TRBD2. There are 15 residues in the CDR3. The germline V gene has CDR1 SGHDN and CDR2 FVKESK. V gave up 1 base and J gave up 4 bases; unmatched junction bases: 6. The CDR3 protein is CASSQGGGRWYEQYF. CDR3 DNA sequence: TGTGCCAGCAGCCAAGGCGGGGGGCGGTGGTACGAGCAGTACTTC.

The V and J genes are TRBV7-3 and TRBJ1-1; 11 bases agree with TRBD1. The V segment lost 4 bases and the J segment 2 bases; nucleotides outside the gene matches: 6. In germline, CDR1 is SGHTA, CDR2 FQGTGA. This CDR3 region has 16 residues. The CDR3 DNA follows: TGTGCCAGCAGCTACTCCGGACAGGGGGCAAACACTGAAGCTTTCTTT. It encodes CASSYSGQGANTEAFF.

The genes are TRBV30 and TRBJ1-5; 7 nucleotides agree with TRBD1. In germline, CDR1 is GTSNPN, CDR2 SVGIG (reference sequence). The J segment lost 3 bases and the V segment lost 5 bases, leaving 4 bases of the junction unmatched. This CDR3 comprises 13 residues. The CDR3 bases are TGTGCCTGGGGGGGACAGCTCAATCAGCCCCAGCATTTT. The encoded protein is CAWGGQLNQPQHF.

The chain has TRBV10-3 and TRBJ1-4; D gene unclear. The length of the CDR3 is 14 residues. Trimming took off 9 bases at V and 0 bases at J, with 11 bases between the two ends. Germline-derived CDR1 and CDR2 are ENHRY and SYGVKD. CDR3 in DNA: TGTGCCATATCCCGGGCTGCAACTAATGAAAAACTGTTTTTT. Translation: CAISRAATNEKLFF.

The CDR3 spells CASSLRQSEVLNYGYTF. The CDR3 bases are TGTGCCAGCAGTTTACGACAGTCGGAGGTATTAAACTATGGCTACACCTTC. The chain has TRBV27 and TRBJ1-2; perhaps TRBD1 as D (5 bases). CDR3 size: 17 residues. V lost 2 bases and J 2 bases, leaving 18 bases between the germline ends. Germline assignment: CDR1 MNHEY and CDR2 SMNVEV (reference sequence).

The CDR3 bases are TGCGCCAGCACTCGGGCTCCCTTTAATGAAAAACTGTTTTTT. Encoded protein: CASTRAPFNEKLFF. The chain joins TRBV10-2 to TRBJ1-4; the D is unclear. The CDR3 covers 14 residues. Germline loops: CDR1 WSHSY, CDR2 SAAADI. The V and J ends lost 7 bases and 4 bases respectively, with 13 bases between them.

This rearrangement joins TRBV19 to TRBJ2-7, with D perhaps matching TRBD1 (6 bases). Trimming removed 4 bases at V and 2 bases at J, with 9 bases between. CDR1 and CDR2 from the germline V gene are LNHDA and SQIVND (reference sequence). The CDR3 totals 13 residues. This chain's CDR3 is CASSRAGAYEQYF. The CDR3 region has the DNA TGTGCCAGTAGTAGGGCAGGGGCCTACGAGCAGTACTTC.